These 27 T cell receptor beta chains originate from one sample sequenced in a study of shared clonotypes between healthy human individuals. CD8 cells classed as naive were CD45RO-negative and positively selected for CCR7, excluding terminally differentiated effector memory CD45RA+ cells. The repertoire was sequenced with immunoSEQ multiplex PCR; TCRdb's copy has only in-frame clones and lacks some. The repertoire holds about 2.1 million clones, with approximately 92% as singletons. What was sequenced was naive CD8+ T cells from PBMCs. The receptor set was obtained from a man aged 18 to 29 in good health. Some clones in this sample may be carry-over from other donors' samples.

The chain couples TRBV15 to TRBJ1-5; D is uncertain. Trimming removed 1 base from V and 4 bases from J, with 8 bases in between. Germline assignment: CDR1 LNHNV and CDR2 YYDKDF (reference sequence). The CDR3 runs to 14 residues. The DNA for the CDR3 is TGTGCCACCAGCAGAGCTAGCGGGAATCAGCCCCAGCATTTT. It encodes CATSRASGNQPQHF.

The genes are TRBV27 and TRBJ2-1; TRBD1 is a possible D gene (5 bases). The CDR3 is made up of 11 amino acids. The ends were cut back, 10 bases at V and 4 bases at J, with 8 bases in the middle. Germline CDR1 and CDR2: MNHEY and SMNVEV (reference sequence). The CDR3 region is CATRQYNEQFF. The CDR3 coding sequence is TGTGCCACACGACAGTACAATGAGCAGTTCTTC.

V usage is TRBV9 and J usage is TRBJ2-7, with 8 nucleotides matching TRBD2. The CDR3 runs to 15 residues. V dropped 2 bases and J dropped 0; count of bases not matched to a gene: 4. Germline CDR1 and CDR2: SGDLS and YYNGEE. The CDR3: CASSVSGVYSYEQYF. CDR3 nucleotide sequence: TGTGCCAGCAGCGTTAGCGGGGTGTACTCCTACGAGCAGTACTTC.

About this clone itself: This same CDR3 is encoded by further DNA sequences in the sample. The rearrangement uses TRBV27 and TRBJ2-1; 8 bases fit TRBD2. V shed 0 bases, J shed 0 bases, and the junction held 1 base outside the gene matches. Germline CDR1 is MNHEY and CDR2 is SMNVEV (reference sequence). This CDR3 has 16 amino acids. In DNA form, the CDR3 reads TGTGCCAGCAGTTTATCTCTAGCGGGCTCCTACAATGAGCAGTTCTTC. It codes for CASSLSLAGSYNEQFF.

The J gene is TRBJ1-3, the V gene TRBV6-6; 8 nucleotides match TRBD1. The J segment lost 8 bases and the V segment lost 2 bases, leaving 8 bases of the junction unmatched. Per germline, CDR1 MNHNY and CDR2 SVGAGI (reference sequence). CDR3 length equals 15 residues. The CDR3 reads CASSYGQGATDTIYF. The CDR3 region has the DNA TGTGCCAGCAGTTACGGGCAGGGGGCGACGGACACCATATATTTT.

The table lists this clone with a count of one. The rearrangement joins TRBV27 to TRBJ2-1, with a possible D match to TRBD2 (6 bases). V shed 6 bases and J shed 4 bases, with 13 bases lying between them. This CDR3 has 14 amino acids. The germline gives CDR1 MNHEY, CDR2 SMNVEV (reference sequence). The DNA for the CDR3 is TGTGCCAGCAGCGAGATAGGGACTTACAATGAGCAGTTCTTC. Its protein is CASSEIGTYNEQFF.

J is TRBJ1-5 and V is TRBV2; D gene uncertain. Germline V gene lookup returns CDR1 SNHLY and CDR2 FYNNEI. The CDR3 runs 13 residues. Trimming left V 0 bases short and J 6 bases short, with 6 bases between. CDR3 nucleotides: TGTGCCAGCAGTGAAGCAGCAGGTCAGCCCCAGCATTTT. It specifies CASSEAAGQPQHF.

The V gene is TRBV7-9, the J gene TRBJ2-3; 7 bases map to TRBD2. V shed 1 base, J shed 2 bases, and the junction held 9 bases outside the gene matches. The length of the CDR3 is 17 residues. CDR1 SEHNR and CDR2 FQNEAQ come from the germline V gene (reference sequence). CDR3 protein: CASSLGRASGYTDTQYF. In nucleotides, the CDR3 is TGTGCCAGCAGCTTAGGGCGGGCTAGCGGTTACACAGATACGCAGTATTTT. Variable domain in full (rest from reference TRBV7-9 and TRBJ2-3): DTGVSQNPRHKITKRGQNVTFRCDPISEHNRLYWYRQTLGQGPEFLTYFQNEAQLEKSRLLSDRFSAERPKGSFSTLEIQRTEQGDSAMYLCASSLGRASGYTDTQYFGPGTRLTVL.

The rearrangement links TRBV13 to TRBJ2-1; 7 bases are shared with TRBD2. CDR1 is PRHDT, CDR2 FYEKMQ, per germline (reference sequence). V shed 3 bases, J shed 10 bases, and the junction held 6 bases outside the gene matches. The length of the CDR3 is 13 residues. CDR3 DNA sequence: TGTGCCAGCAGCTTCCAGCGGGGTGGGGAGCAGTTCTTC. Protein product: CASSFQRGGEQFF.

The chain carries TRBV5-6 and TRBJ2-5; D gene ambiguous. Germline V gives CDR1 SGHDT, CDR2 YYEEEE. Trimming left V 0 bases short and J 5 bases short, with 11 bases between. This CDR3 region has 14 residues. CDR3 bases: TGTGCCAGCAGCTTGGAACACCTTCGGGAGACCCAGTACTTC. Its translation: CASSLEHLRETQYF.

As regards this clone: This sample also contains other DNA sequences that code for the same CDR3. This chain uses TRBV28 with TRBJ2-3; no clear D gene. CDR1 and CDR2 from the germline V gene are MDHEN and SYDVKM. V was pared by 1 base and J by 2 bases, with 13 bases between. This CDR3 comprises 16 residues. The chain's CDR3 is CASSLLAGGPTDTQYF. CDR3 DNA sequence: TGTGCCAGCAGTTTATTGGCAGGCGGTCCCACAGATACGCAGTATTTT.

About this clone: One end of the junction varies from germline; a read error may be responsible. The chain joins TRBV7-9 to TRBJ2-7; tentatively, D is TRBD2 (6 bases). The length of the CDR3 is 12 residues. Germline values: CDR1 SEHNR, CDR2 FQNEAQ (reference sequence). CDR3 in amino acids: CASSPLPRGLIF. In nucleotides, the CDR3 is TGTGCCAGCAGCCCCCTTCCGCGGGGCCTTATCTTC.

CDR3 loop: CASSVGQAQETQYF. For the CDR3, the DNA is TGTGCCAGCAGCGTAGGACAGGCCCAAGAGACCCAGTACTTC. This chain joins TRBV5-6 and TRBJ2-5; TRBD1 aligns across 7 bases. Looked up from germline, CDR1 is SGHDT and CDR2 is YYEEEE. With 4 bases clipped from V and 1 base from J, the junction kept 4 bases outside the gene matches. The CDR3 runs to 14 residues.

The chain is built from TRBV11-2 and TRBJ2-2; a possible D gene is TRBD2 (5 bases). V lost 6 bases, J lost 5 bases, and 19 bases lay in between. The CDR3 loop spans 16 amino acids. The germline V gene encodes CDR1 SGHAT and CDR2 FQNNGV. CDR3 sequence (DNA): TGTGCCAGCAGGCAACACCGGGGTCTACGGACCGGGGAGCTGTTTTTT. Protein product: CASRQHRGLRTGELFF.

Comments on this clone: This specimen includes other DNA sequences encoding the same CDR3. The chain couples TRBV27 to TRBJ2-7; D might be TRBD2 (6 bases). Germline V gene lookup returns CDR1 MNHEY and CDR2 SMNVEV (reference sequence). The V end lost 5 bases, the J end lost 0 bases, and 8 bases lay between the germline ends. The CDR3 runs to 13 residues. CDR3: CASSLANSYEQYF. The CDR3 nucleotides are TGTGCCAGCAGTCTAGCGAACTCCTACGAGCAGTACTTC.

V and J are TRBV5-4 and TRBJ2-7; a weak D match, TRBD2 (6 bases). CDR1 SGHNT and CDR2 YYREEE come from the germline V gene (reference sequence). The CDR3 loop spans 17 amino acids. Trimming removed 3 bases at V and 3 bases at J, with 22 bases between. DNA of the CDR3: TGTGCCAGCAGCTCCAGACCCTCCACTGCGGGAATCTACGAGCAGTACTTC. It translates to CASSSRPSTAGIYEQYF.

The chain uses TRBV7-9 and TRBJ1-2; no reliable D call. This CDR3 has 11 amino acids. V shed 6 bases and J shed 10 bases, with 12 bases lying between them. The germline CDR1 and CDR2 sequences are SEHNR and FQNEAQ (reference sequence). CDR3 protein: CASSTLGYYTF. The CDR3 nucleotides read TGTGCCAGCAGTACTTTGGGATACTACACCTTC.

The CDR3 DNA follows: TGTGCCACCAGCAGAGTGGGGGTTGTGACACCAAGCTCCTACAATGAGCAGTTCTTC. Translation gives CATSRVGVVTPSSYNEQFF. The chain has TRBV15 and TRBJ2-1, with D perhaps TRBD1 or TRBD2 (5 bases each). The ends were cut back, 1 base at V and 0 bases at J, with 19 bases in the middle. The CDR3 spans 19 residues. Germline CDR1 LNHNV, CDR2 YYDKDF (reference sequence).

This clone was seen a single time. The CDR3 here is CAPLGDTGELFF. The CDR3 nucleotides are TGCGCTCCCCTAGGGGACACCGGGGAGCTGTTTTTT. The chain uses TRBV29-1 and TRBJ2-2, with D possibly matching TRBD1 (5 bases). Germline CDR1 SQVTM, CDR2 ANQGSEA. The CDR3 spans 12 residues.

The chain employs TRBV28 and TRBJ1-1; a possible D gene is TRBD1 (6 bases). This CDR3 spans 17 amino acids. CDR1 and CDR2 from the germline V gene are MDHEN and SYDVKM. Trimming left V 6 bases short and J 4 bases short, with 24 bases between. CDR3 sequence: CASSVTGRLRISTEAFF. DNA for the CDR3: TGTGCCAGCAGCGTAACAGGGCGGCTTAGGATAAGCACTGAAGCTTTCTTT.

The chain uses TRBV29-1 and TRBJ2-2; no reliable D call. In germline, CDR1 is SQVTM, CDR2 ANQGSEA. This CDR3 spans 12 amino acids. V was cut by 5 bases and J by 4 bases, with 8 bases left in between. The CDR3 loop reads CSVWYRTGELFF. The CDR3 DNA sequence: TGCAGCGTTTGGTACCGCACCGGGGAGCTGTTTTTT.

This CDR3 reads CASSRLLASNNEQFF. The CDR3, as DNA: TGCGCCAGCAGCCGGCTACTAGCGAGCAACAATGAGCAGTTCTTC. This chain joins TRBV4-3 and TRBJ2-1; 7 positions agree with TRBD2. The junction had 8 bases not matched to a gene; V was cut back by 4 bases and J by 5 bases. Germline CDR1 LGHNA, CDR2 YSLEER. The CDR3 length is 15 residues.

Remarks on this clone: Other DNA sequences in this sample translate to the same CDR3. V usage is TRBV2 and J usage is TRBJ2-7; D is ambiguous. Trimming removed 7 bases at V and 0 bases at J, with 7 bases between. CDR1 and CDR2 from the germline V gene are SNHLY and FYNNEI. The CDR3 contains 12 residues. CDR3 sequence reads: CASTQDSYEQYF. The CDR3 region has the DNA TGTGCCAGCACACAAGACTCCTACGAGCAGTACTTC. Combining the CDR3 with reference TRBV2 and TRBJ2-7 gives the whole variable domain EPEVTQTPSHQVTQMGQEVILRCVPISNHLYFYWYRQILGQKVEFLVSFYNNEISEKSEIFDDQFSVERPDGSNFTLKIRSTKLEDSAMYFCASTQDSYEQYFGPGTRLTVT.

Concerning this clone: Other DNA sequences of this sample code for an identical CDR3. The chain uses TRBV7-9 and TRBJ2-1, with 11 nucleotides matching TRBD2. From germline, CDR1 is SEHNR and CDR2 FQNEAQ (reference sequence). This CDR3 contains 17 residues. V gave up 5 bases and J gave up 1 base; unmatched junction bases: 7. CDR3 sequence reads: CASSPKLAGVSYNEQFF. The CDR3, as DNA: TGTGCCAGCAGCCCCAAACTAGCGGGAGTTTCCTACAATGAGCAGTTCTTC.

CDR3 loop: CASSWDMSNQPQHF. The CDR3 DNA is TGTGCCAGCAGCTGGGACATGAGCAATCAGCCCCAGCATTTT. The chain is built from TRBV6-1 and TRBJ1-5; weak D call: TRBD1 (6 bases). CDR3 length: 14 residues. Trimming took off 6 bases at V and 1 base at J, with 10 bases between the two ends. CDR1 and CDR2 (germline): MNHNS, SASEGT.

V is TRBV6-4 and J is TRBJ2-3; unclear D gene. This CDR3 has 15 residues. Germline assignment: CDR1 MRHNA and CDR2 SNTAGT. V lost 6 bases, J lost 0 bases, and 13 bases lay in between. The CDR3 protein is CASRRVGMSTDTQYF. In DNA form, the CDR3 reads TGTGCCAGCAGAAGAGTTGGGATGAGCACAGATACGCAGTATTTT.

CDR3 sequence: CASSQDGGSDTQYF. The CDR3 DNA sequence: TGCGCCAGCAGCCAAGATGGAGGCTCCGATACGCAGTATTTT. The chain links TRBV4-3 to TRBJ2-3, with a tentative D call TRBD2 (5 bases). Germline CDR1 LGHNA, CDR2 YSLEER. This CDR3 comprises 14 residues. V lost 0 bases and J lost 6, with 10 bases in between.